This T cell receptor beta chain originates from a study of identifying expanded T cells in peripheral blood (dated 2019 in TCRdb). Regarding the complete study: Four technical replicates, made by sequencing separate aliquots from the same pool of genomic DNA, were compared pairwise.

The research as a whole found: Between technical replicates the binomial model flagged roughly 1.1 differentially abundant clones, whereas over around two weeks the binomial model flagged about 15 and over roughly 4 weeks about 19. The authors expected biological variance in healthy repertoires might increase further over much longer intervals such as months to years. In all healthy donors, the variance in clone template counts between samples taken 2 to 3 weeks apart rose significantly as total template count increased. The beta-binomial model significantly reduced the number of clones called differentially abundant and the false-positive rate across all healthy-donor time intervals.

During the collection period, no immune events, such as infections, were documented for the healthy donors. Time-dependent variance in a beta-binomial model of T-cell clone differential abundance was calibrated using healthy-donor blood repertoires as a training cohort. The training cohort comprised about ten healthy donors, 3 female and 7 male. The donors were between roughly 25 and 70 years old, with an average age of 43 years. Whole blood from each healthy donor was obtained from a commercial supplier and was collected at three time points around 15 days apart. For immunosequencing, genomic DNA was extracted from whole blood that had not been sorted. As to this clone: The antigen it recognizes is unknown. No clone much larger than this one lies a single base away; base qualities are absent.

Per the germline V gene (reference sequence), MNHEY is the CDR1 and SMNVEV is the CDR2. The CDR3 runs 14 amino acids, cysteine and phenylalanine included. Only the CDR3 part of the read is kept: 42 bases, read in frame from the first base. The junction shows trimming of 4 bases on V and 4 bases on J, and the gene matches do not reach 6 bases of it. TCRbeta CDR3 regions were profiled by bias-controlled multiplex PCR amplification of genomic DNA with the immunoSEQ Assay. The paper's processing steps were these. The absolute abundance of each unique TCRbeta CDR3 region was quantified after sequences were collapsed and filtered. Differential abundance was tested with a binomial (Fisher-equivalent) model and with a beta-binomial model adding time-dependent variance fitted from healthy donors. Any clone with fewer than 5 combined templates was excluded, and a clone was called differentially abundant if its Benjamini-Hochberg FDR was below 0.01. In the beta-binomial model, variance was expressed as a function of the total template count across the two samples, in the form v = (b*log(k)+a)^2. TCRdb stores this immuneACCESS table with in-frame sequences only. Part of the clones is absent; in the studies checked, under half of the shortfall reflects unresolved V genes, and no reason is known for the rest. The V and J calls and the clone size are those of that table, but D and trimming were determined from the DNA. This sample lists approximately 100,000 clones; roughly 90% were detected once. The ten biggest clones cover less than 20% of the sample.

The specimen sequenced was blood. Recombination connected TRBV27 to TRBJ1-2; a stretch of 7 junction bases matches TRBD1. This clonotype was sampled from a person aged 18 to 75 in good health. In nucleotides, the sequence is TGTGCCAGCAGTTACAAAGGGGGCTTCTATGGCTACACCTTC. It codes for CASSYKGGFYGYTF.